The sequence of this T cell receptor beta chain was determined in a study of T cells in tuberculosis. In the study overall: In South Africa, adults with active tuberculosis were compared with IGRA-negative and latently infected IGRA-positive adolescents.

Time point specified: new active TB diagnosis, blood taken before or within 7 days of starting treatment. The CDR3 consists of 13 residues. The V and J ends lost 5 bases and 3 bases, in that order; junction bases with no gene match: 3. CDR1 and CDR2 from the germline V gene are PRHDT and FYEKMQ (reference sequence). Assay: immunoSEQ multiplex PCR; the TCRdb copy retains only in-frame clones and omits some. The profile shows 29,000 or so clones, 90% to 95% of them singletons. V is TRBV13 and J is TRBJ2-5; 7 positions match TRBD1. This specimen consisted of PBMCs, obtained at tuberculosis diagnosis. The TCR originated in an adult with tuberculosis. The CDR3 coding sequence is TGTGCCAGCAGCCACAGGGGAGAAGAGACCCAGTACTTC. This encodes CASSHRGEETQYF.